The clone carrying this T cell receptor (beta chain) was seen many times. Its antigen is currently unknown. The data belong to a study of T cell repertoires in cytomegalovirus infection. Study-wide results and limits: Cumulative public TCR beta family frequency identified CMV carriers with the relevant HLA.

TCRdb itself ran the reads through MiXCR, one entry per CDR3 protein. The sample holds 740,000 or so distinct CDR3 sequences, approximately 40% seen once. Germline CDR1 reads SGHTA; CDR2 reads FQGNSA. V dropped 5 bases and J dropped 5 bases, with 13 bases sitting between them. The CDR3 spans 13 residues. Input material: PBMCs. The sequence was obtained from a human donor in good health (CMV status not recorded). Some clones in this sample may be carry-over from other donors' samples. The chain employs TRBV7-2 and TRBJ2-7; D remains ambiguous. CDR3 coding DNA: TGTGCCAGCAGCGTCGGGCCGCATCACGAGCAGTACTTC. This codes for CASSVGPHHEQYF.